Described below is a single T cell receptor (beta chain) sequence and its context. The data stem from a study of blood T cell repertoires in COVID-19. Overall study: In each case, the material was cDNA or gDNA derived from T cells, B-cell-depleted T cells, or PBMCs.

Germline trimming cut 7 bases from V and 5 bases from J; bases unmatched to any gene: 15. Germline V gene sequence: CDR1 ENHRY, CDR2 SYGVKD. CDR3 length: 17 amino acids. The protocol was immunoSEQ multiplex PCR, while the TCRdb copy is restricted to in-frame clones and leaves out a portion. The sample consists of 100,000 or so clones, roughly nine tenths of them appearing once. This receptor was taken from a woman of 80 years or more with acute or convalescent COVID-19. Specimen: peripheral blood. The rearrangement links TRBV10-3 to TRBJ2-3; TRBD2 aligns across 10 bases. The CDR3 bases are TGTGCCATCAAGCGAGCAGCGGGGGGGCTAATAGGAGATACGCAGTATTTT. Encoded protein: CAIKRAAGGLIGDTQYF.